Each of the 27 T cell receptor beta chains below was sequenced from the same sample in a study of human T cells and chemical hapten exposure. As the library was built, unique molecular identifiers were attached to individual cDNA molecules. TCRdb redid the calling of the reads with MiXCR, one entry per CDR3 protein. The sample carries more than 100,000 distinct CDR3 sequences, 6.5% to 10% recorded once. Unfractionated whole blood yielded total RNA. The sequenced sample was whole blood. The receptor set was obtained from a human donor in good health. Some clones in this sample may be carry-over from other donors' samples.

The chain carries TRBV12-3 or TRBV12-4 and TRBJ1-1; TRBD1 matches at 9 bases. The CDR3 is 13 amino acids. V trimming: 8 bases; J trimming: 6 bases; junction bases outside the gene matches: 7. The DNA for the CDR3 is TGTGCCAGCTGGGGACAGGGAACAGCTGAAGCTTTCTTT. Protein sequence: CASWGQGTAEAFF.

The rearrangement uses TRBV7-6 and TRBJ2-3; D not certain. The CDR3 runs 14 residues. With 5 bases removed from V and 6 bases from J, the gap between germline ends came to 15 bases. Germline CDR1 is SGHVS and CDR2 is FNYEAQ. Here the CDR3 reads CASSALMAVDTQYF. CDR3 nucleotide sequence: TGTGCCAGCAGCGCCCTCATGGCGGTTGATACGCAGTATTTT.

This clonotype was recorded at least ten times. The chain couples TRBV5-5 to TRBJ2-4; TRBD1 aligns across 12 bases. The germline CDR1 and CDR2 sequences are SGHKS and YYEKEE (reference sequence). CDR3 length equals 17 residues. V shed 4 bases and J 6 bases; nucleotides not matched to a gene: 11. CDR3 loop: CASSPGQGATRRNIQYF. CDR3 DNA sequence: TGTGCCAGCAGCCCGGGACAGGGGGCGACCCGGAGAAACATTCAGTACTTC.

This chain links TRBV18 with TRBJ1-1, with TRBD1 matching 10 bases. This CDR3 has 15 amino acids. Germline assignment: CDR1 KGHSH and CDR2 LQKENI. V lost 4 bases and J lost 5; bases outside the gene matches: 7. The CDR3 region is CASSQDRGPGTEAFF. Here the CDR3 DNA reads TGTGCCAGCTCACAAGACAGGGGGCCGGGTACTGAAGCTTTCTTT.

The chain combines TRBV7-9 with TRBJ1-1; D is uncertain. The CDR3 contains 14 residues. CDR1 is SEHNR, CDR2 FQNEAQ, per germline (reference sequence). The germline V and J ends were trimmed by 3 bases and 3 bases, with 11 bases remaining between them. The CDR3 region is CASSLYGSDTEAFF. CDR3 coding DNA: TGTGCCAGCAGCTTGTATGGGTCGGACACTGAAGCTTTCTTT.

In this sample, this clonotype turned up many times. The chain carries TRBV10-3 and TRBJ2-7; 11 bases fit TRBD2. Germline V gives CDR1 ENHRY, CDR2 SYGVKD. This CDR3 is built from 18 residues. The junction had 18 bases not matched to a gene; V was cut back by 6 bases and J by 5 bases. CDR3 amino acids: CAISPGLGLAAEPHEQYF. CDR3 sequence (DNA): TGTGCCATCAGCCCCGGGTTGGGACTAGCGGCAGAACCGCACGAGCAGTACTTC.

This clonotype showed up many times. V is TRBV5-1 and J is TRBJ1-1, with D tentatively TRBD1 (5 bases). Germline V CDR1 and CDR2: SGHRS, YFSETQ. V was cut by 3 bases and J by 1 base, with 16 bases left in between. The CDR3 loop spans 16 amino acids. CDR3: CASSSGVGLGNTEAFF. The CDR3, as DNA: TGCGCCAGCAGCTCCGGGGTGGGGCTGGGGAACACTGAAGCTTTCTTT.

This clonotype was seen many times. CDR3 region: CSVRKDGELFF. In DNA, the CDR3 is TGCAGCGTTAGAAAGGACGGGGAGCTGTTTTTT. The rearrangement joins TRBV29-1 to TRBJ2-2; D call uncertain. V lost 5 bases, J lost 7 bases, and 8 bases lay in between. The CDR3 covers 11 residues. CDR1 is SQVTM, CDR2 ANQGSEA, per germline.

The chain links TRBV5-6 to TRBJ2-7; D may correspond to TRBD1 or TRBD2 (5 bases each). CDR1 is SGHDT, CDR2 YYEEEE, per germline. CDR3 length: 15 residues. Between the trimmed V and J ends, which lost 3 bases and 1 base, there was a span of 14 bases. This chain's CDR3 is CASSSLGTGSYEQYF. The CDR3 DNA follows: TGTGCCAGCAGCTCCTTAGGGACGGGATCCTACGAGCAGTACTTC.

This clonotype was recorded at least ten times. This sequence joins TRBV5-5 and TRBJ2-2; no firm D call. CDR3 length equals 11 residues. Between the trimmed V and J ends, which lost 5 bases and 4 bases, there was a span of 3 bases. CDR1 and CDR2 from the germline V gene are SGHKS and YYEKEE (reference sequence). CDR3: CASSSTGELFF. CDR3 sequence (DNA): TGTGCCAGCAGTTCCACCGGGGAGCTGTTTTTT.

The chain employs TRBV10-3 and TRBJ2-1, with 7 nucleotides matching TRBD2. In germline, CDR1 is ENHRY, CDR2 SYGVKD. Losses at the gene ends were 0 bases for V and 5 bases for J; bases not matched to a gene: 4. The CDR3 sequence is 15 residues long. The chain's CDR3 is CAISESTSEDNEQFF. Written as DNA, the CDR3 is TGTGCCATCAGTGAGTCAACTAGCGAAGACAATGAGCAGTTCTTC.

This clonotype came up a few times. This sequence joins TRBV27 and TRBJ2-7; 8 nucleotides match TRBD1. Germline-derived CDR1 and CDR2 are MNHEY and SMNVEV (reference sequence). The CDR3 has 14 amino acids. In DNA, the CDR3 is TGTGCTACCCGGGACGGACAGGGTCCCTCCGAGCAGTACTTC. Its translation: CATRDGQGPSEQYF.

This rearrangement joins TRBV5-1 to TRBJ2-2; 9 nucleotides line up with TRBD2. With 4 bases clipped from V and 4 bases from J, the junction kept 8 bases outside the gene matches. This CDR3 region has 16 residues. CDR1 is SGHRS, CDR2 YFSETQ, per germline. The CDR3 sequence: CASSPSGTSRTGELFF. CDR3 coding DNA: TGCGCCAGCAGCCCATCCGGGACTAGCCGCACCGGGGAGCTGTTTTTT.

The V call is TRBV2, the J call TRBJ2-1; D gene unclear. Germline lookup yields CDR1 SNHLY and CDR2 FYNNEI. V dropped 7 bases and J dropped 9 bases, with 13 bases sitting between them. The CDR3 consists of 12 residues. CDR3 sequence reads: CASIKASTEQFF. In DNA form, the CDR3 reads TGTGCCAGCATTAAAGCTTCAACTGAGCAGTTCTTC.

This clonotype was counted ten times or more. The rearrangement joins TRBV25-1 to TRBJ1-1; 9 bases are a match to TRBD1. Germline V lookup: CDR1 MGHDK, CDR2 SYGVNS. Trimming cost V 3 bases and J 4 bases; bases outside gene matches: 9. The CDR3 runs to 16 residues. CDR3 in amino acids: CASSDSLGTGSTEAFF. The CDR3 DNA sequence: TGTGCCAGCAGTGACTCCCTGGGGACAGGGAGCACTGAAGCTTTCTTT.

CDR3 bases: TGTGCCAGCAGCGCCGGACTAGCGGGAGTTGGCGGGGAGCTGTTTTTT. As protein: CASSAGLAGVGGELFF. The chain carries TRBV9 and TRBJ2-2, with TRBD2 identical over 13 bases. V lost 3 bases and J lost 7; bases outside the gene matches: 6. CDR1 SGDLS and CDR2 YYNGEE come from the germline V gene. This CDR3 comprises 16 residues.

This clonotype was counted a few times. The chain joins TRBV5-1 to TRBJ2-3; 11 positions match TRBD2. The CDR3 sequence is 16 residues long. After removal of 5 bases from V and 2 bases from J, the junction contained 7 bases not matched to a gene. Looked up from germline, CDR1 is SGHRS and CDR2 is YFSETQ. The CDR3 is CASRPGLAGTTDTQYF. The CDR3 DNA reads TGCGCCAGCAGACCTGGACTAGCGGGCACCACAGATACGCAGTATTTT. The variable domain in full, completed from reference TRBV5-1 and TRBJ2-3, reads KAGVTQTPRYLIKTRGQQVTLSCSPISGHRSVSWYQQTPGQGLQFLFEYFSETQRNKGNFPGRFSGRQFSNSRSEMNVSTLELGDSALYLCASRPGLAGTTDTQYFGPGTRLTVL.

The V gene is TRBV7-2, the J gene TRBJ2-7; the D gene is possibly TRBD2 (5 bases). The CDR3 consists of 18 residues. CDR1 and CDR2 from the germline V gene are SGHTA and FQGNSA. Deletions cut 1 base from V and 2 bases from J, with 21 bases between. CDR3 amino acids: CASSLEPLTSDFAYEQYF. The DNA for the CDR3 is TGTGCCAGCAGCTTAGAACCATTAACTAGTGATTTCGCCTACGAGCAGTACTTC.

This clonotype was counted between two and nine times. CDR3 residues: CASSPTGGVNTEAFF. The DNA of the CDR3 is TGTGCCAGCAGCCCAACAGGGGGGGTGAACACTGAAGCTTTCTTT. The chain recombines TRBV7-6 with TRBJ1-1; TRBD1 agrees at 8 bases. V was clipped by 5 bases and J by 0 bases; unmatched bases: 5. Germline values: CDR1 SGHVS, CDR2 FNYEAQ. The CDR3 totals 15 residues.

The table lists this clonotype with a few counts. V usage is TRBV11-2 and J usage is TRBJ1-2, with D unresolved. The V and J ends lost 2 bases and 6 bases respectively, with 13 bases between them. CDR3 length equals 14 residues. Germline CDR1 is SGHAT and CDR2 is FQNNGV. The CDR3 loop reads CASSLLAGNDGYTF. CDR3 sequence (DNA): TGTGCCAGCAGCTTACTCGCGGGGAACGATGGCTACACCTTC.

This clonotype has more than one count but fewer than ten. The rearrangement links TRBV20-1 to TRBJ2-2, with 7 bases matching TRBD1. The germline gives CDR1 DFQATT, CDR2 SNEGSKA (reference sequence). The CDR3 covers 16 residues. J lost 4 bases, V lost 0 bases, and 8 bases had no gene match. Here the CDR3 DNA reads TGCAGTGCTAGAGATCACTGGGACAGAGCCACCGGGGAGCTGTTTTTT. Its translation: CSARDHWDRATGELFF.

This clonotype has at least ten counts. The J gene is TRBJ2-3, the V gene TRBV5-4; D uncertain. The CDR3 spans 15 residues. In germline, CDR1 is SGHNT, CDR2 YYREEE (reference sequence). The V gene lost 0 bases and the J gene lost 0 bases, with 8 bases spanning the gap. CDR3 DNA sequence: TGTGCCAGCAGCTTGGAGGCGTCTAGCACAGATACGCAGTATTTT. It is translated as CASSLEASSTDTQYF.

Ten or more counts support this clonotype. V usage is TRBV3-1 and J usage is TRBJ1-1; no reliable D call. Germline V CDR1 and CDR2: LGHDT, YNNKEL (reference sequence). The CDR3 is 14 residues long. Between the trimmed V and J ends, which lost 1 base and 7 bases, there was a span of 13 bases. CDR3 amino acids: CASSQVATTLEAFF. CDR3 nucleotides: TGTGCCAGCAGCCAAGTCGCGACGACCCTTGAAGCTTTCTTT.

This clonotype was detected many times. The chain couples TRBV20-1 to TRBJ1-2; TRBD1 matches 8 bases. Germline V gene data show CDR1 as DFQATT and CDR2 as SNEGSKA (reference sequence). CDR3 size: 13 residues. V shed 1 base and J 4 bases; nucleotides not matched to a gene: 2. The CDR3 DNA is TGCAGTGCTAGAGGGGACAGGTTCTATGGCTACACCTTC. Protein sequence: CSARGDRFYGYTF.

This clonotype showed up many times. The rearrangement links TRBV12-3 or TRBV12-4 to TRBJ1-6; D ambiguous. The CDR3 totals 15 residues. Between the trimmed V and J ends, which lost 6 bases and 4 bases, there was a span of 13 bases. The DNA for the CDR3 is TGTGCCAGCAGAGATCCAGTACCTTATAATTCACCCCTCCACTTT. It is translated as CASRDPVPYNSPLHF.

The table lists this clonotype with many counts. The chain recombines TRBV28 with TRBJ1-2; D is unclear. Trimming stripped 1 base from V and 2 bases from J, with 14 bases between. Germline-derived CDR1 and CDR2 are MDHEN and SYDVKM. This CDR3 has 16 residues. The CDR3, as DNA: TGTGCCAGCAGTTTATCTGGAGCAGATTTCAACTATGGCTACACCTTC. As protein: CASSLSGADFNYGYTF.

This clonotype was observed a handful of times. The chain combines TRBV7-9 with TRBJ2-1; a weak D match, TRBD2 (7 bases). Trimming cost V 3 bases and J 13 bases, with 10 bases left between them. This CDR3 contains 11 residues. Germline CDR1 reads SEHNR; CDR2 reads FQNEAQ (reference sequence). CDR3 nucleotide sequence: TGTGCCAGCAGCTTCGGGGGGCCTCAGTTCTTC. Its translation is CASSFGGPQFF. Full variable domain (rest looked up from reference TRBV7-9 and TRBJ2-1): DTGVSQNPRHKITKRGQNVTFRCDPISEHNRLYWYRQTLGQGPEFLTYFQNEAQLEKSRLLSDRFSAERPKGSFSTLEIQRTEQGDSAMYLCASSFGGPQFFGPGTRLTVL.